This T cell receptor (beta chain) was sequenced in a study of blood T cells in healthy people across ages. The study, taken as a whole, reports: Diversity estimates drawn from one million T cells were deemed underestimates.

The second PCR ran about 6 to 12 cycles with a sample-barcoded 5' primer and J-beta primers. TCRdb re-derived calls from the 5' RACE reads in MiXCR, one entry per CDR3 protein. The sample includes more than 700,000 distinct CDR3 sequences, about 48% of them seen just once. Around 9 milliliters of peripheral blood were drawn from each donor into EDTA-treated tubes. Isolation of PBMCs gave at least 6 million cells per sample. On this clonotype itself: Antigen: not known.

The CDR3 has 15 amino acids. CDR1 MDHEN and CDR2 SYDVKM come from the germline V gene. The V end lost 8 bases, the J end lost 6 bases, and 22 bases lay between the germline ends. The sequence was obtained from a man at least 80 years old in good health. This chain uses TRBV28 with TRBJ1-1, with D possibly TRBD1 on 6 matching bases. The sample comprised blood. The CDR3 DNA reads TGTGCCAGCCACCGAACGCAGGGGCGGGTGTCTGAAGCTTTCTTT. It codes for CASHRTQGRVSEAFF. Based on the CDR3 plus reference TRBV28 and TRBJ1-1, the full variable domain is DVKVTQSSRYLVKRTGEKVFLECVQDMDHENMFWYRQDPGLGLRLIYFSYDVKMKEKGDIPEGYSVSREKKERFSLILESASTNQTSMYLCASHRTQGRVSEAFFGQGTRLTVV.